Below, 10 T cell receptor beta chains from the same sample are listed, as sequenced in a study of Graves' ophthalmopathy and Graves' hyperthyroidism. RNA transcripts provided the template for amplifying TCR beta CDR3 regions. Following a first-round RT-PCR that used HTBI primers, a second-round multiplex PCR was carried out. TCRdb ran MiXCR on the multiplex PCR reads and lists one entry per CDR3 protein. The table has about 600,000 distinct CDR3 sequences, approximately 35% seen once; the top ten hold about 4%. Material: peripheral blood or thyroid tissue (not recorded which). The receptors come from an adult man with Graves' hyperthyroidism.

This clonotype was seen more than once but under ten times. The chain uses TRBV29-1 and TRBJ2-7; TRBD2 matches at 9 bases. The J call could be wrong; TRBJ2-1 is a better fit for the DNA end. Germline V gene sequence: CDR1 SQVTM, CDR2 ANQGSEA. The CDR3 sequence is 11 residues long. The CDR3 DNA sequence: TGCAGCGTTCCCCTAGCGGGGGAGCAGTTCTTC. It is translated as CSVPLAGEQFF.

As for this clonotype: One junction end disagrees with the germline gene, perhaps due to a read error. The chain is built from TRBV29-1 and TRBJ2-5; D gene unclear. This CDR3 spans 10 amino acids. CDR1 is SQVTM, CDR2 ANQGSEA, per germline. In DNA, the CDR3 is TGCGGCGTTGACCCGGGGACCCAGTACTTC. Protein: CGVDPGTQYF.

The rearrangement links TRBV28 to TRBJ1-6; D not resolved. Trimming removed 3 bases from V and 7 bases from J, with 10 bases in between. Looked up from germline, CDR1 is MDHEN and CDR2 is SYDVKM. The CDR3 is 14 amino acids. CDR3 DNA: TGTGCCAGCAGTTTTTTGGACCCGAATTCACCCCTCCACTTT. Translating it yields CASSFLDPNSPLHF.

This chain links TRBV19 with TRBJ2-7; D call uncertain. CDR3 size: 14 residues. Deletions cut 4 bases from V and 3 bases from J, with 13 bases between. Germline CDR1 LNHDA, CDR2 SQIVND (reference sequence). CDR3 sequence (DNA): TGTGCCAGTAGTACTAAGTTGGGGTTCTACGAGCAGTACTTC. Amino acids: CASSTKLGFYEQYF.

The chain joins TRBV5-4 to TRBJ2-7, with D perhaps matching TRBD1 (5 bases). V lost 0 bases, J lost 7 bases, and 17 bases lay in between. This CDR3 is 15 amino acids long. CDR1 is SGHNT and CDR2 is YYREEE in the germline V gene (reference sequence). The CDR3 nucleotides are TGTGCCAGCAGCTTGGATTTAGTAAGGGGCGGAGAGCAGTACTTC. Its protein is CASSLDLVRGGEQYF.

The rearrangement uses TRBV3-1 and TRBJ2-7; possible D gene TRBD1, 6 bases. The CDR3 length is 14 residues. With 4 bases removed from V and 5 bases from J, the gap between germline ends came to 15 bases. Germline CDR1 LGHDT, CDR2 YNNKEL (reference sequence). The CDR3: CASSRTGSTDEQYF. The CDR3 DNA is TGTGCCAGCAGCCGAACAGGGTCTACGGACGAGCAGTACTTC.

This clonotype has a count of ten or more. The V gene is TRBV4-2, the J gene TRBJ1-5; 7 bases are a match to TRBD1. The V gene's germline CDR1 is LGHNA and CDR2 YNFKEQ. The J segment lost 5 bases and the V segment lost 0 bases, leaving 10 bases of the junction unmatched. The CDR3 length is 17 residues. In DNA form, the CDR3 reads TGTGCCAGCAGCCAAGATGGGGGAGGGGGCGCCGATCAGCCCCAGCATTTT. The encoded protein is CASSQDGGGGADQPQHF.

About this clonotype: Possible read error: a much larger clone is one base away. V usage is TRBV6-4 and J usage is TRBJ1-3; the D is unclear. The CDR3 extends over 13 amino acids. Germline values: CDR1 MRHNA, CDR2 SNTAGT. The CDR3 DNA reads as TGTGCCAGCACCTCCCCCTCTGGAAACACCACATATTTT. Amino acid sequence: CASTSPSGNTTYF.

The chain uses TRBV20-1 and TRBJ2-5; unclear D gene. V was pared by 0 bases and J by 0 bases, with 8 bases between. Germline-derived CDR1 and CDR2 are DFQATT and SNEGSKA (reference sequence). The CDR3 is made up of 14 amino acids. The CDR3 DNA reads as TGCAGTGCTAGAGAAGTAGGCAACCAAGAGACCCAGTACTTC. Translating gives CSAREVGNQETQYF.

On this clonotype: This may be a read error, as it is one base from a much larger clone. The CDR3 coding sequence is TGCGCCAGCAGCCAAGTGCCCCAGGGGATTGGCGCTCATTCACCCCTCCACTTT. This codes for CASSQVPQGIGAHSPLHF. The chain employs TRBV4-1 and TRBJ1-6; a weak D match, TRBD1 (6 bases). The length of the CDR3 is 18 residues. Germline V gene lookup returns CDR1 MGHRA and CDR2 YSYEKL. With 1 base removed from V and 8 bases from J, the gap between germline ends came to 21 bases.